These 30 T cell receptor beta chains came from one sample sequenced in a study of CD8 T cells in ankylosing spondylitis. A single record per CDR3 protein comes from TCRdb applying MiXCR to the 5' RACE reads. The data show 110,000 to 150,000 distinct CDR3 sequences, with 7% to 9% seen just once and 6% to 8% held by the top ten. Sample: synovial fluid, either unsorted or a sorted T cell fraction (not recorded which). These receptors were collected from a male donor with ankylosing spondylitis.

The table lists this clonotype with a few counts. The CDR3 region is CSASRLGLGDQETQYF. The CDR3 coding sequence is TGCAGTGCTAGCCGCCTGGGACTAGGGGATCAAGAGACCCAGTACTTC. The rearrangement uses TRBV20-1 and TRBJ2-5, with 8 bases identical to TRBD2. CDR1 is DFQATT, CDR2 SNEGSKA, per germline (reference sequence). The CDR3 loop spans 16 amino acids. With V trimmed by 3 bases and J by 2 bases, 11 bases remained unmatched.

The chain couples TRBV7-8 to TRBJ2-1, with a possible D match to TRBD2 (5 bases). V shed 5 bases and J shed 4 bases, with 18 bases lying between them. Germline V gene data show CDR1 as SGHVS and CDR2 as FQNEAQ. The CDR3 is 16 residues long. In DNA, the CDR3 is TGTGCCAGCAGCCGGCAGAAGGACTTTCCGTACAATGAGCAGTTCTTC. Its protein is CASSRQKDFPYNEQFF.

J is TRBJ2-3 and V is TRBV5-1; 8 nucleotides match TRBD2. The germline gives CDR1 SGHRS, CDR2 YFSETQ. V dropped 7 bases and J dropped 7; count of bases not matched to a gene: 14. This CDR3 region has 15 residues. Here the CDR3 reads CASGPGSGKAYTQYF. The DNA for the CDR3 is TGCGCCAGCGGGCCGGGTAGCGGGAAGGCATATACGCAGTATTTT.

The V and J genes are TRBV5-5 and TRBJ2-7; perhaps TRBD1 as D (7 bases). The germline V gene encodes CDR1 SGHKS and CDR2 YYEKEE (reference sequence). Trimming removed 4 bases from V and 4 bases from J, with 18 bases in between. The CDR3 is 15 residues long. The CDR3 coding sequence is TGTGCCAGCAGCGGACAGCCGACAGGGAGGTACGAGCAGTACTTC. Translation gives CASSGQPTGRYEQYF.

This clonotype was counted between two and nine times. The chain recombines TRBV20-1 with TRBJ1-2; D gene ambiguous. The CDR3 loop spans 11 amino acids. The germline CDR1 and CDR2 sequences are DFQATT and SNEGSKA (reference sequence). In nucleotides, the CDR3 is TGCAGCACTCCCGACAAGCATGGCTACACCTTC. Its protein is CSTPDKHGYTF.

The table lists this clonotype with many counts. The chain employs TRBV7-2 and TRBJ1-2; 11 nucleotides line up with TRBD1. The CDR3 is 15 residues long. CDR1 SGHTA and CDR2 FQGNSA come from the germline V gene. Trimming cost V 2 bases and J 4 bases; bases outside gene matches: 3. CDR3: CASSLLGQGGYGYTF. The DNA of the CDR3 is TGTGCCAGCAGCTTATTGGGACAGGGGGGCTATGGCTACACCTTC.

In its sample, this clonotype was seen many times. The genes are TRBV20-1 and TRBJ2-5; 9 bases are a match to TRBD2. The germline V gene has CDR1 DFQATT and CDR2 SNEGSKA (reference sequence). The CDR3 covers 13 residues. V dropped 4 bases and J dropped 5; count of bases not matched to a gene: 5. Here the CDR3 DNA reads TGCAGTGCTAACCGGCTAGCGGGGGAGACCCAGTACTTC. Encoded protein: CSANRLAGETQYF.

The chain is built from TRBV10-3 and TRBJ2-5; possible D gene TRBD2, 6 bases. Trimming removed 4 bases at V and 2 bases at J, with 14 bases between. The germline CDR1 and CDR2 sequences are ENHRY and SYGVKD. The CDR3 is made up of 15 amino acids. CDR3 sequence reads: CAISVGGMDQETQYF. In nucleotides, the CDR3 is TGTGCCATCAGTGTTGGGGGGATGGATCAAGAGACCCAGTACTTC.

The chain employs TRBV24-1 and TRBJ2-7, with 14 positions matching TRBD2. Germline V gene sequence: CDR1 KGHDR, CDR2 SFDVKD. With V trimmed by 4 bases and J by 3 bases, 4 bases remained unmatched. The CDR3 totals 16 residues. The CDR3: CATSDLGTSGGYEQYF. The CDR3 DNA reads TGTGCCACCAGTGACCTAGGGACTAGCGGGGGCTACGAGCAGTACTTC.

At least ten counts were recorded for this clonotype. The chain has TRBV3-1 and TRBJ2-1, with TRBD2 identical over 7 bases. V trimming: 6 bases; J trimming: 15 bases; junction bases outside the gene matches: 14. Germline V gene lookup returns CDR1 LGHDT and CDR2 YNNKEL (reference sequence). The CDR3 spans 13 residues. CDR3 sequence reads: CASRIPSGTKMFF. For the CDR3, the DNA is TGTGCCAGCAGAATTCCTTCCGGGACTAAGATGTTCTTC.

This clonotype was picked up a small number of times. The J gene is TRBJ1-4, the V gene TRBV20-1, with 7 bases matching TRBD1. After removal of 0 bases from V and 7 bases from J, the junction contained 11 bases not matched to a gene. Per the germline V gene, CDR1 is DFQATT and CDR2 is SNEGSKA (reference sequence). There are 16 residues in the CDR3. The CDR3 DNA sequence: TGCAGTGCTAGAGATCGCCAGACAGGGTGGAGTGAAAAACTGTTTTTT. Protein: CSARDRQTGWSEKLFF.

This clonotype was recorded a few times. The chain carries TRBV5-1 and TRBJ2-5; D remains ambiguous. The CDR3 is made up of 16 amino acids. Germline V gene data show CDR1 as SGHRS and CDR2 as YFSETQ. V was trimmed by 4 bases and J by 1 base, leaving 17 bases between them. The CDR3 bases are TGCGCCAGCAGCCCTTGGGTCCTTCCGCGCCAAGAGACCCAGTACTTC. Its translation is CASSPWVLPRQETQYF.

The gene calls are TRBV28 and TRBJ2-7; weak D call: TRBD2 (6 bases). The ends were cut back, 10 bases at V and 0 bases at J, with 19 bases in the middle. From germline, CDR1 is MDHEN and CDR2 SYDVKM. The CDR3 is made up of 15 amino acids. CDR3 region: CATYASGGSSYEQYF. In DNA form, the CDR3 reads TGTGCCACTTATGCTTCCGGGGGAAGCTCCTACGAGCAGTACTTC.

This clonotype turned up a few times. The genes are TRBV28 and TRBJ2-3; maybe TRBD2 (7 bases). Trimming removed 6 bases at V and 1 base at J, with 14 bases between. CDR3 length: 15 amino acids. Per the germline V gene, CDR1 is MDHEN and CDR2 is SYDVKM. The DNA of the CDR3 is TGTGCCAGCAGACAGGGAGGGCCGGGCACAGATACGCAGTATTTT. Translating gives CASRQGGPGTDTQYF.

This clonotype was picked up many times. V gene TRBV5-1 combines with J gene TRBJ2-6; 8 bases line up with TRBD1. Germline loops: CDR1 SGHRS, CDR2 YFSETQ. J gave up 0 bases and V 4 bases, and 3 bases lay outside the gene matches. CDR3 size: 16 residues. The CDR3 region is CASSRTGSSGANVLTF. The CDR3, as DNA: TGCGCCAGCAGCAGGACAGGGAGCTCTGGGGCCAACGTCCTGACTTTC.

This clonotype was detected ten times or more. The junction shows a germline mismatch at one end, possibly a read error. This chain connects TRBV7-7 to TRBJ2-3, with D perhaps matching TRBD1 or TRBD2 (6 bases each). The CDR3 consists of 15 residues. CDR1 is SSHAT, CDR2 FNYEAQ, per germline (reference sequence). CDR3 nucleotide sequence: TGTGCTAGCAGCCCACAGGGAGCGGGTACAGATACGCAGTATTTT. Amino acids: CASSPQGAGTDTQYF. The entire variable domain, with the rest obtained from reference TRBV7-7 and TRBJ2-3, is as follows: GAGVSQSPRYKVTKRGQDVTLRCDPISSHATLYWYQQALGQGPEFLTYFNYEAQPDKSGLPSDRFSAERPEGSISTLTIQRTEQRDSAMYRCASSPQGAGTDTQYFGPGTRLTVL.

This clonotype has only a few counts. This chain uses TRBV4-3 with TRBJ2-7; D perhaps matches TRBD2 (5 bases). Per germline, CDR1 LGHNA and CDR2 YSLEER. The CDR3 spans 17 residues. The V gene lost 1 base and the J gene lost 9 bases, with 25 bases spanning the gap. The CDR3 region is CASSQGPGILSVKGQYF. DNA of the CDR3: TGCGCCAGCAGCCAAGGGCCCGGGATCCTATCCGTTAAGGGGCAGTACTTC.

The V call is TRBV28, the J call TRBJ2-5; the D is unclear. The CDR3 is 13 amino acids. V lost 7 bases to trimming and J lost 5 bases, with 14 bases between them. CDR1 is MDHEN, CDR2 SYDVKM, per germline. The CDR3 spells CASNTPVAETQYF. Written as DNA, the CDR3 is TGTGCCAGCAACACACCTGTGGCGGAGACCCAGTACTTC.

This clonotype was recorded only once. Here the CDR3 DNA reads TGTGCCAGCAGCGTAGGAACTAGCGGGAGGTACGAGCAGTACTTC. This encodes CASSVGTSGRYEQYF. The V and J genes are TRBV9 and TRBJ2-7, with 12 positions matching TRBD2. The length of the CDR3 is 15 residues. The V gene's germline CDR1 is SGDLS and CDR2 YYNGEE. Trimming cost V 0 bases and J 4 bases; bases outside gene matches: 2.

In its sample, this clonotype was seen many times. The CDR3 DNA reads as TGTGCCAGCACCATCAGGGGGGAGGACAATCAGCCCCAGCATTTT. It encodes CASTIRGEDNQPQHF. J is TRBJ1-5 and V is TRBV21-1; TRBD1, the table's D call, lacks a check against the DNA. TRBV21-1 corresponds to a pseudogene. The CDR3 is 15 amino acids.

This clonotype was detected only a few times. An end of the junction differs from the germline gene, which may be a read error. This rearrangement joins TRBV5-1 to TRBJ2-7; TRBD2 matches 13 bases. Germline-derived CDR1 and CDR2 are SGHRS and YFSETQ. The CDR3 is made up of 16 amino acids. DNA of the CDR3: TGCGCCAGCAGCCGGGGACTAGCGGGGTACTCCTACGAGCAGTGCTTC. Its translation is CASSRGLAGYSYEQCF.

This chain uses TRBV4-3 with TRBJ2-3, with 10 bases fitting TRBD1. V dropped 5 bases and J dropped 5; count of bases not matched to a gene: 10. Germline CDR1 and CDR2: LGHNA and YSLEER. This CDR3 has 16 residues. In nucleotides, the CDR3 is TGCGCCAGCAGCAAAGGGGGGACAGGGGAAGGAGATACGCAGTATTTT. It specifies CASSKGGTGEGDTQYF.

The V call is TRBV5-1, the J call TRBJ2-4; the match to TRBD2 covers 8 bases. From germline, CDR1 is SGHRS and CDR2 YFSETQ. This CDR3 is 23 amino acids long. With 3 bases clipped from V and 0 bases from J, the junction kept 26 bases outside the gene matches. This CDR3 reads CASSYYTGTRPASGGVAKNIQYF. CDR3 DNA: TGCGCCAGCAGCTACTACACCGGGACAAGACCCGCGAGCGGGGGAGTAGCCAAAAACATTCAGTACTTC. The full variable domain, with the rest looked up from reference TRBV5-1 and TRBJ2-4, is KAGVTQTPRYLIKTRGQQVTLSCSPISGHRSVSWYQQTPGQGLQFLFEYFSETQRNKGNFPGRFSGRQFSNSRSEMNVSTLELGDSALYLCASSYYTGTRPASGGVAKNIQYFGAGTRLSVL.

This clonotype occurred many times. The J gene is TRBJ1-4, the V gene TRBV15; D not resolved. The V and J ends lost 0 bases and 10 bases respectively, with 6 bases between them. The CDR3 totals 12 residues. Germline loops: CDR1 LNHNV, CDR2 YYDKDF (reference sequence). In nucleotides, the CDR3 is TGTGCCACCAGCAGAGATCTCGGAAAACTGTTTTTT. This encodes CATSRDLGKLFF. The variable domain in full, completed from reference TRBV15 and TRBJ1-4, reads DAMVIQNPRYQVTQFGKPVTLSCSQTLNHNVMYWYQQKSSQAPKLLFHYYDKDFNNEADTPDNFQSRRPNTSFCFLDIRSPGLGDTAMYLCATSRDLGKLFFGSGTQLSVL.

This clonotype occurred many times. The rearrangement joins TRBV12-3 or TRBV12-4 to TRBJ1-2; no firm D call. Trimming took 3 bases from V and 2 from J, leaving 7 bases between them. This CDR3 is built from 13 residues. As DNA, the CDR3 is TGTGCCAGCAGTTTCATAGAGAACTATGGCTACACCTTC. It yields the protein CASSFIENYGYTF.

This clonotype was seen ten or more times. The rearrangement uses TRBV20-1 and TRBJ1-5; D is undetermined. Trimming stripped 5 bases from V and 0 bases from J, with 8 bases between. The germline V gene encodes CDR1 DFQATT and CDR2 SNEGSKA (reference sequence). The CDR3 consists of 13 residues. The CDR3 sequence: CSAASDSNQPQHF. CDR3 in DNA: TGCAGTGCTGCCTCAGATAGCAATCAGCCCCAGCATTTT.

The chain combines TRBV9 with TRBJ1-3, with D unresolved. The CDR3 extends over 13 amino acids. The V end lost 2 bases, the J end lost 0 bases, and 3 bases lay between the germline ends. Germline assignment: CDR1 SGDLS and CDR2 YYNGEE. Written as DNA, the CDR3 is TGTGCCAGCAGCGTGAGCTCTGGAAACACCATATATTTT. This sequence encodes CASSVSSGNTIYF.

In its sample, this clonotype was seen a few times. This chain connects TRBV20-1 to TRBJ1-4; a weak D match, TRBD1 (5 bases). The germline V and J ends were trimmed by 7 bases and 7 bases, with 16 bases remaining between them. This CDR3 comprises 13 residues. Germline V gene sequence: CDR1 DFQATT, CDR2 SNEGSKA (reference sequence). Written as DNA, the CDR3 is TGCAGTGTCAGCGGGGGGGGAGGTGAAAAACTGTTTTTT. Protein product: CSVSGGGGEKLFF.

This clonotype was seen at least ten times. The chain uses TRBV21-1 and TRBJ2-7; the table gives TRBD1 as D, unverified against the DNA. TRBV21-1 is shown as a pseudogene. This CDR3 region has 17 residues. The CDR3 bases are TGTGCCAGCAGCAAAAATGGGGACAGGGGGGCCCCCTACGAGCAGTACTTC. This codes for CASSKNGDRGAPYEQYF.

This clonotype appeared a few times. The chain couples TRBV6-1 to TRBJ2-1; maybe TRBD2 (5 bases). With 7 bases removed from V and 4 bases from J, the gap between germline ends came to 20 bases. This CDR3 has 16 residues. Germline V gives CDR1 MNHNS, CDR2 SASEGT. CDR3 nucleotides: TGTGCCAGCATCTCCTCGGGCGGGCGTATTTACAATGAGCAGTTCTTC. It specifies CASISSGGRIYNEQFF.